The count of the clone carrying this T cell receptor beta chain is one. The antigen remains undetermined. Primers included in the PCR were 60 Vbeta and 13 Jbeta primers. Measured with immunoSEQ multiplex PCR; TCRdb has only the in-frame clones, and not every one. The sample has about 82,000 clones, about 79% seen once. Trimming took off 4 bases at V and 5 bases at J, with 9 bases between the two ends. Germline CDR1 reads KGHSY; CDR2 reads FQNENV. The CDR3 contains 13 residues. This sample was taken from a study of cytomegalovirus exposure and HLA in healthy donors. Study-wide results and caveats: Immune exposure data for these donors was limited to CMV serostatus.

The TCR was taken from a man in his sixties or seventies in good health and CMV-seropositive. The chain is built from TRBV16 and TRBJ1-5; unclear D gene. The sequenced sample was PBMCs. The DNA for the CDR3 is TGTGCCAGCAGCCGCGGGGAGGATCAGCCCCAGCATTTT. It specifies CASSRGEDQPQHF.